This TCR beta chain emerged from a study of identical twins (dated by TCRdb to the mid-2010s). In the study overall: The study deep-sequenced TCR alpha and beta repertoires from monozygotic twins, unrelated adults of various ages and cord blood to test whether fetal clonotypes persist. To rule out contamination, replicate twin experiments were performed at different times with different library preparation protocols.

There are 14 amino acids in the CDR3, from cysteine to phenylalanine inclusive. Just the 42-base CDR3 DNA is kept, in frame starting at base 1. Trimming takes 3 bases from V and 9 bases from J, and the germline ends sit 16 bases apart. The table lists this clonotype with many counts. Its antigen specificity is not known. Per-base qualities were not stored, and no clone one base away is much larger. Beyond this particular receptor, the publication reports: Fewer insertions were carried by abundant cord blood beta clonotypes; a weaker similar trend was observed in young adult naive repertoires, while no such trend was observed in memory repertoires. Recombination models systematically underestimated out-of-frame TCR alpha sharing in monozygotic twins but agreed with sharing between unrelated individuals. In beta out-of-frame sequences, excess twin sharing was weaker, because having fewer shared sequences lowered the signal-to-noise ratio. Zero-insertion analyses could be partly confounded by invariant T cells such as MAIT and iNKT, though diverse VJ usage argued against such confounding for most clonotypes. Conclusions relied on cross-sectional statistical analysis, since the same donors could not be followed over many years. Out-of-frame TCR alpha sequences shared between twins showed an excess of low generation-probability sequences compared with coincidental sharing between unrelated individuals.

All donors were healthy Caucasians. The twin cohort comprised three pairs of female monozygotic twins, all aged roughly 18 to 30 years. RNA for TCR libraries was isolated from peripheral blood mononuclear cells. The library was prepared using 5' RACE. TCRdb names Illumina HiSeq 2000 as the instrument used. A universal primer binding site was added through template switching, and the final cDNA carried a unique molecular identifier so that TCR cDNA molecules could be counted accurately. Specific primers in the conserved constant-segment region were used to synthesize first-strand cDNA for TCR alpha and beta chains. Each cDNA library was double barcoded, with a SMART-Mk sample barcode plus Illumina barcodes, to control for contamination. TruSeq adapter sequences, together with Illumina sample barcodes, were added in two successive PCR steps. Sequencing of the TCR alpha and beta cDNA libraries was done on the Illumina HiSeq platform using custom primers. As for how the authors treated the data: MiGEC was used to process raw reads and extract unique molecular identifiers, and MiXCR was used to find CDR3 positions. Recombination models were inferred per individual with the repgenHMM and IGoR tools using an EM algorithm. The analysis of shared clonotypes was done with the tcR package in R, with sharing normalized by the product of cloneset sizes. To study raw recombination free of thymic and clonal selection effects, out-of-frame nonproductive sequences were analyzed. TCRdb reran the public reads through fastp at Q25 and MiXCR, keeping productive beta chains. Rows are combined by CDR3 protein, so each entry shows the most common genes and DNA. TCRdb's processing, not the study's, gives the V and J calls here. In all, the sample holds nearly 650,000 distinct CDR3 sequences, and roughly 7.1% of those were seen once. The leading ten clones occupy around 1.6% of the sample.

These data were also reused for a study on yellow fever vaccine responses in identical twins. As the second paper documents: According to the authors, in identical twins the way T cells responded to vaccination appeared partly convergent and partly personalized. In the study, vaccine-responding T cell clones were precisely tracked in identical twins.

The rearrangement joined TRBV12-3 or TRBV12-4 to TRBJ2-3; the D gene assignment is ambiguous. The receptor was isolated from a woman aged 18-35 years in good health. The sequenced sample consisted of PBMCs. At the DNA level, the sequence is TGTGCCAGCAGTTTGGCTACCGAGTGGATAACGCAGTATTTT. Protein translation: CASSLATEWITQYF.